The 22 T cell receptor beta chains in this list originate from one sample, sequenced in a study of shared clonotypes between healthy human individuals. Sequencing was performed with immunoSEQ multiplex PCR; in TCRdb, only in-frame clones are kept and a portion is missing. The table records roughly 300,000 clones, around 86% of them present only once. The sample consisted of memory CD8+ T cells sorted from blood. Subset of the sample: CD45RO+ cells pooled with CCR7-negative TemRA cells. Receptors originate from a man aged 18 to 29 in good health.

The CDR3: CASSSPVGLGYEQYF. The CDR3 DNA follows: TGTGCCAGCAGCTCACCCGTGGGGTTGGGCTACGAGCAGTACTTC. The chain employs TRBV7-9 and TRBJ2-7; D gene ambiguous. The V and J ends lost 4 bases and 3 bases respectively, with 16 bases between them. The germline V gene has CDR1 SEHNR and CDR2 FQNEAQ (reference sequence). This CDR3 has 15 amino acids. Full variable domain (rest looked up from reference TRBV7-9 and TRBJ2-7): DTGVSQNPRHKITKRGQNVTFRCDPISEHNRLYWYRQTLGQGPEFLTYFQNEAQLEKSRLLSDRFSAERPKGSFSTLEIQRTEQGDSAMYLCASSSPVGLGYEQYFGPGTRLTVT.

The gene calls are TRBV6-6 and TRBJ2-7; perhaps D is TRBD1 or TRBD2 (5 bases each). The CDR3 extends over 13 amino acids. V gave up 6 bases and J gave up 5 bases, with 14 bases separating them. Looked up from germline, CDR1 is MNHNY and CDR2 is SVGAGI (reference sequence). The CDR3 reads CASSYDRGNEQYF. The CDR3 bases are TGTGCCAGCAGCTACGATCGGGGCAACGAGCAGTACTTC.

This clone has a handful of counts. V and J are TRBV2 and TRBJ2-1, with 11 positions matching TRBD2. Germline V gives CDR1 SNHLY, CDR2 FYNNEI. The CDR3 consists of 16 residues. After removal of 4 bases from V and 4 bases from J, the junction contained 6 bases not matched to a gene. This CDR3 reads CASSGTSGGLYNEQFF. CDR3 nucleotides: TGTGCCAGCAGTGGAACTAGCGGGGGACTTTACAATGAGCAGTTCTTC.

The chain uses TRBV4-3 and TRBJ2-7, with TRBD1 identical over 8 bases. CDR1 and CDR2 (germline): LGHNA, YSLEER. The V gene end was trimmed by 1 base and the J gene end by 3 bases; junction bases not matched to a gene: 5. The CDR3 consists of 15 residues. CDR3 sequence reads: CASSQGTGPDYEQYF. Here the CDR3 DNA reads TGCGCCAGCAGCCAAGGGACAGGGCCTGACTACGAGCAGTACTTC.

This chain's CDR3 is CASTADSQNTEAFF. The CDR3 DNA follows: TGTGCCAGCACCGCCGACAGCCAGAACACTGAAGCTTTCTTT. V is TRBV6-1 and J is TRBJ1-1; D is perhaps TRBD1 (5 bases). Trimming left V 7 bases short and J 1 base short, with 13 bases between. From germline, CDR1 is MNHNS and CDR2 SASEGT. This CDR3 spans 14 amino acids.

The rearrangement links TRBV28 to TRBJ2-1, with a possible D match to TRBD2 (5 bases). The germline CDR1 and CDR2 sequences are MDHEN and SYDVKM. Deletions cut 1 base from V and 0 bases from J, with 10 bases between. The CDR3 loop spans 16 amino acids. The CDR3 bases are TGTGCCAGCAGTTTATTGAGGGAGAGCTCCTACAATGAGCAGTTCTTC. Translation: CASSLLRESSYNEQFF.

V is TRBV4-3 and J is TRBJ2-5; D possibly corresponds to TRBD1 (5 bases). V was clipped by 1 base and J by 5 bases, with 8 bases between them. This CDR3 comprises 13 residues. CDR1 and CDR2 (germline): LGHNA, YSLEER. This chain's CDR3 is CASSQVSGETQYF. DNA of the CDR3: TGCGCCAGCAGCCAAGTTTCAGGGGAGACCCAGTACTTC.

This rearrangement joins TRBV5-6 to TRBJ1-4, with D uncertain. V was pared by 2 bases and J by 4 bases, with 9 bases between. Germline V gives CDR1 SGHDT, CDR2 YYEEEE. CDR3 length: 14 residues. CDR3: CASSFGPNNEKLFF. For the CDR3, the DNA is TGTGCCAGCAGCTTCGGGCCCAATAATGAAAAACTGTTTTTT.

The V gene is TRBV4-3, the J gene TRBJ2-1; tentatively, D is TRBD2 (6 bases). Germline loops: CDR1 LGHNA, CDR2 YSLEER. The CDR3 has 16 residues. Trimming took 0 bases from V and 4 from J, leaving 13 bases between them. The CDR3 DNA reads as TGCGCCAGCAGCCAAGATGCGGGACGAGAATACAATGAGCAGTTCTTC. Its protein product is CASSQDAGREYNEQFF.

This chain connects TRBV7-9 to TRBJ2-3, with D possibly TRBD1 on 6 matching bases. Germline V gene data show CDR1 as SEHNR and CDR2 as FQNEAQ (reference sequence). V lost 7 bases and J lost 5, with 10 bases in between. The CDR3 has 12 residues. CDR3 sequence: CASIKGGDTQYF. The DNA for the CDR3 is TGTGCCAGCATCAAAGGGGGAGATACGCAGTATTTT.

With respect to this clone: Mismatch with germline at one junction end may stem from a read error. This rearrangement joins TRBV7-9 to TRBJ2-7; D uncertain. The CDR3 totals 15 residues. Germline CDR1 is SEHNR and CDR2 is FQNEAQ (reference sequence). DNA for the CDR3: TGCGCCAGCAGCCAAGCCACGGGCTGGGACTACGAGCAGTACTTC. It is translated as CASSQATGWDYEQYF.

The V call is TRBV5-6, the J call TRBJ2-7, with D possibly being TRBD1 or TRBD2 (5 bases each). Germline CDR1 is SGHDT and CDR2 is YYEEEE. V was shortened by 3 bases and J by 5 bases, with 9 bases between the two germline ends. The length of the CDR3 is 12 residues. The CDR3 DNA reads TGTGCCAGCAGCTGGGGACCTGACGAGCAGTACTTC. Translated, it gives CASSWGPDEQYF.

This chain connects TRBV10-3 to TRBJ1-3, with D hard to call. The CDR3 has 15 residues. In germline, CDR1 is ENHRY, CDR2 SYGVKD. V was cut by 6 bases and J by 0 bases, with 12 bases left in between. The CDR3 spells CAISGGQSSGNTIYF. CDR3 DNA sequence: TGTGCCATCAGCGGAGGCCAGAGCTCTGGAAACACCATATATTTT.

The chain employs TRBV7-9 and TRBJ1-4, with D perhaps matching TRBD1 (6 bases). V gave up 7 bases and J gave up 0 bases, with 18 bases separating them. The CDR3 is 17 amino acids. The germline V gene has CDR1 SEHNR and CDR2 FQNEAQ (reference sequence). DNA of the CDR3: TGTGCCAGCATCAACTCAGACGGGGGGCCAACTAATGAAAAACTGTTTTTT. It specifies CASINSDGGPTNEKLFF.

The table lists this clone with a few counts. Other nucleotide sequences from this sample produce the same CDR3. The chain links TRBV19 to TRBJ1-5, with no clear D. Germline-derived CDR1 and CDR2 are LNHDA and SQIVND (reference sequence). Trimming took 5 bases from V and 6 from J, leaving 11 bases between them. The CDR3 is made up of 13 amino acids. This CDR3 reads CASSVGVGQPQHF. The CDR3 bases are TGTGCCAGTAGTGTGGGTGTCGGTCAGCCCCAGCATTTT.

The V gene is TRBV2, the J gene TRBJ2-5; TRBD2 matches 7 bases. J was trimmed by 2 bases and V by 5 bases; bases with no gene match: 5. Germline V gives CDR1 SNHLY, CDR2 FYNNEI. The CDR3 has 14 amino acids. The CDR3 is CASSLADLQETQYF. The CDR3 region has the DNA TGTGCCAGCAGTCTAGCGGACCTGCAAGAGACCCAGTACTTC. Looking up the rest from reference TRBV2 and TRBJ2-5 gives the full variable domain: EPEVTQTPSHQVTQMGQEVILRCVPISNHLYFYWYRQILGQKVEFLVSFYNNEISEKSEIFDDQFSVERPDGSNFTLKIRSTKLEDSAMYFCASSLADLQETQYFGPGTRLLVL.

This chain links TRBV7-3 with TRBJ2-6, with D hard to call. The CDR3 length is 14 residues. V lost 2 bases, J lost 3 bases, and 5 bases lay in between. The germline V gene has CDR1 SGHTA and CDR2 FQGTGA. As DNA, the CDR3 is TGTGCCAGCAGCTTAGGGTTTGGGGCCAACGTCCTGACTTTC. Its protein is CASSLGFGANVLTF.

CDR3 DNA sequence: TGTGCCAGCAGTCCGTACACAGGGTGGGGGTCTTGCGGGGAGCTGTTTTTT. Protein sequence: CASSPYTGWGSCGELFF. V usage is TRBV2 and J usage is TRBJ2-2; D possibly corresponds to TRBD1 (6 bases). V dropped 5 bases and J dropped 7 bases, with 23 bases sitting between them. The length of the CDR3 is 17 residues. From germline, CDR1 is SNHLY and CDR2 FYNNEI.

The chain joins TRBV10-2 to TRBJ2-1; 8 bases match TRBD2. The CDR3 consists of 15 residues. The trim removed 4 bases at V and 5 bases at J, leaving 7 bases unmatched. Germline CDR1 WSHSY, CDR2 SAAADI. The CDR3 DNA reads TGCGCCAGCAGTGTCAGTACTAGCGGTAACAATGAGCAGTTCTTC. Amino acids: CASSVSTSGNNEQFF.

About this clone itself: Germline and junction disagree at one end, which may indicate a read error. The chain carries TRBV7-7 and TRBJ2-6, with no clear D. CDR3 length equals 18 residues. From germline, CDR1 is SSHAT and CDR2 FNYEAQ (reference sequence). The chain's CDR3 is CASSQVNKATKSGQRPDF. CDR3 bases: TGTGCCAGCAGCCAAGTAAATAAGGCCACAAAGTCGGGCCAACGTCCTGACTTC.

The table lists this clone with a few counts. CDR3: CASRLSGGAGDEQFF. Written as DNA, the CDR3 is TGTGCCAGCAGACTTTCGGGGGGCGCTGGGGATGAGCAGTTCTTC. V and J are TRBV6-6 and TRBJ2-1; D might be TRBD2 (7 bases). From germline, CDR1 is MNHNY and CDR2 SVGAGI (reference sequence). The V end lost 6 bases, the J end lost 8 bases, and 20 bases lay between the germline ends. The CDR3 is made up of 15 amino acids.

The rearrangement uses TRBV7-3 and TRBJ2-1, with a tentative D call TRBD2 (5 bases). V lost 5 bases and J lost 3, with 14 bases in between. The CDR3 sequence is 15 residues long. The germline gives CDR1 SGHTA, CDR2 FQGTGA. The CDR3 sequence is CASSPSVGSYNEQFF. CDR3 coding DNA: TGTGCCAGCAGCCCAAGCGTAGGGAGCTACAATGAGCAGTTCTTC.